The next 4 T cell receptor beta chains were all read from a single sample in a study of T cells in Graves' hyperthyroidism and ophthalmopathy. Amplified regions were TCR beta CDR3 sequences from RNA transcripts. Using the HTBI primer set, a first-round RT-PCR was run on the TCR CDR3. TCRdb reprocessed the multiplex PCR reads with MiXCR, giving one entry per CDR3 protein. There are 200,000 to 250,000 distinct CDR3 sequences in the sample; less than 20% occur only once, and less than 35% lies in the top ten. Sequenced sample: blood. The source is a woman aged 18 to 35 with Graves' ophthalmopathy.

This clonotype was counted at least ten times. This chain links TRBV9 with TRBJ2-3; no definite D call. V was clipped by 0 bases and J by 4 bases, with 18 bases between them. CDR3 length: 17 residues. The germline V gene encodes CDR1 SGDLS and CDR2 YYNGEE. In nucleotides, the CDR3 is TGTGCCAGCAGCGTAGATAGAAGTAATGGCCGTCCAGATACGCAGTATTTT. Residues: CASSVDRSNGRPDTQYF. The whole variable domain, remainder taken from reference TRBV9 and TRBJ2-3, is DSGVTQTPKHLITATGQRVTLRCSPRSGDLSVYWYQQSLDQGLQFLIQYYNGEERAKGNILERFSAQQFPDLHSELNLSSLELGDSALYFCASSVDRSNGRPDTQYFGPGTRLTVL.

This clonotype was found many times. This chain joins TRBV27 and TRBJ1-2; unclear D gene. CDR3 length equals 15 residues. Trimming pared 4 bases from V and 0 bases from J, leaving 12 bases between. Looked up from germline, CDR1 is MNHEY and CDR2 is SMNVEV (reference sequence). In DNA form, the CDR3 reads TGTGCCAGCAGTTCGGGAGCTCCACCTAACTATGGCTACACCTTC. As protein: CASSSGAPPNYGYTF.

Many counts were recorded for this clonotype. The chain links TRBV28 to TRBJ1-2; tentatively, D is TRBD1 (5 bases). Trimming left V 3 bases short and J 4 bases short, with 15 bases between. This CDR3 contains 15 residues. The germline gives CDR1 MDHEN, CDR2 SYDVKM. The CDR3 nucleotides are TGTGCCAGCAGTTTTGGTATGGGGGGGGTCTATGGCTACACCTTC. This gives the protein CASSFGMGGVYGYTF.

This clonotype was seen repeatedly, ten times or more. V and J are TRBV15 and TRBJ1-2; D is perhaps TRBD1 (5 bases). CDR1 and CDR2 from the germline V gene are LNHNV and YYDKDF (reference sequence). This CDR3 spans 15 amino acids. Trimming removed 0 bases from V and 2 bases from J, with 10 bases in between. In nucleotides, the CDR3 is TGTGCCACCAGCAGAGATTACCCAGGGAACTATGGCTACACCTTC. Its translation is CATSRDYPGNYGYTF.